Here is one TCR beta chain with its context. Antigen specificity is unknown. The data belong to a study of T cell repertoires in cytomegalovirus infection. The overall study: Carrying CMV and the relevant HLA type showed in public TCR beta signatures.

TCRdb reprocessed the reads via MiXCR and lists one record per CDR3 protein. The table lists over 100,000 distinct CDR3 sequences, roughly a tenth of them singletons. This CDR3 spans 14 amino acids. Germline V lookup: CDR1 SGHVS, CDR2 FNYEAQ. Trimming shortened V by 2 bases and J by 5 bases, and 13 bases separated the two germline ends. General study findings and limits: Ex vivo responses were dominated by HLA-C-restricted CMV-specific TCR beta clonotypes. Frequencies of public TCR beta families were cumulated, and this identified carriers of CMV plus the relevant HLA.

This clonotype was obtained from a human donor in good health (CMV status not recorded). Some clones in this sample may be carry-over from other donors' samples. The sample comprised PBMCs, sequenced either directly or after in vitro stimulation (not recorded which). This chain uses TRBV7-6 with TRBJ2-7; D unclear. CDR3 DNA sequence: TGTGCCAGCAGCTTAATGGGGTTGAGCGACGAGCAGTACTTC. Its translation: CASSLMGLSDEQYF.